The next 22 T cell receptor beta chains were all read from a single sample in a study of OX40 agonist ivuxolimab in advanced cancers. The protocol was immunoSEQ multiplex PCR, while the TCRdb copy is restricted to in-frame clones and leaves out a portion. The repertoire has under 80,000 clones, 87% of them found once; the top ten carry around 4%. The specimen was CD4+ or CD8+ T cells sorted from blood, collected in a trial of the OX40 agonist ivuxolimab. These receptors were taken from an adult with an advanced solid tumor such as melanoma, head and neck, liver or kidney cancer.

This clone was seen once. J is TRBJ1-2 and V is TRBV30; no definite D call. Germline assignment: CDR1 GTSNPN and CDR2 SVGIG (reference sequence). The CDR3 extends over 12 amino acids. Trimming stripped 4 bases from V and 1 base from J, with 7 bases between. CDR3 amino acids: CAWTPGNYGYTF. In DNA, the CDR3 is TGTGCCTGGACTCCGGGTAACTATGGCTACACCTTC.

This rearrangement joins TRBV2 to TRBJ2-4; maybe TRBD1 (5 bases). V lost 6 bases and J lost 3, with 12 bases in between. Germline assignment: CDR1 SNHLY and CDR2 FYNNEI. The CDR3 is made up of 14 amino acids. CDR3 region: CASRAGLGKNIQYF. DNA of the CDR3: TGTGCCAGCAGGGCAGGGTTAGGCAAAAACATTCAGTACTTC.

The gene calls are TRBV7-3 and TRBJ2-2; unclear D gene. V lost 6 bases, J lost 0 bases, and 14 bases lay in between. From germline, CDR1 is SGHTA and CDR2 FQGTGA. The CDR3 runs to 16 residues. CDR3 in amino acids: CASRQALGTNTGELFF. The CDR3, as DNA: TGTGCCAGCAGGCAGGCATTAGGCACGAACACCGGGGAGCTGTTTTTT. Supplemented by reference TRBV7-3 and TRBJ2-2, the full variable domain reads GAGVSQTPSNKVTEKGKYVELRCDPISGHTALYWYRQSLGQGPEFLIYFQGTGAADDSGLPNDRFFAVRPEGSVSTLKIQRTERGDSAVYLCASRQALGTNTGELFFGEGSRLTVL.

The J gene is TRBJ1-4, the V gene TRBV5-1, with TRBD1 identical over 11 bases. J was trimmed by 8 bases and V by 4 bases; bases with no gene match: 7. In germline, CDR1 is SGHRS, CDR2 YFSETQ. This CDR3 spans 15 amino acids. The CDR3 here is CASSIYGTGGEKLFF. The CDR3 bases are TGCGCCAGCAGCATCTACGGGACAGGGGGAGAAAAACTGTTTTTT. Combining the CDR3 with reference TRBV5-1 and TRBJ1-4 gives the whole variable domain KAGVTQTPRYLIKTRGQQVTLSCSPISGHRSVSWYQQTPGQGLQFLFEYFSETQRNKGNFPGRFSGRQFSNSRSEMNVSTLELGDSALYLCASSIYGTGGEKLFFGSGTQLSVL.

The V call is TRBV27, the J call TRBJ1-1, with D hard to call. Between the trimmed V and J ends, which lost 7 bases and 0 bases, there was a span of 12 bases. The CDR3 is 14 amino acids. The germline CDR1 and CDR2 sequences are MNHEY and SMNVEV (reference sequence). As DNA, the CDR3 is TGTGCCAGCACAAGTAGCCTCTTGAACACTGAAGCTTTCTTT. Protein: CASTSSLLNTEAFF.

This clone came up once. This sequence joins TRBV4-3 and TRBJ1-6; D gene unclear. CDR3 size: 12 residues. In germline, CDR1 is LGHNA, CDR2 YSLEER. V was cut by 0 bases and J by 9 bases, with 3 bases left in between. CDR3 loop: CASSQDSSPLHF. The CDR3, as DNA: TGCGCCAGCAGCCAAGATAGTTCACCCCTCCACTTT.

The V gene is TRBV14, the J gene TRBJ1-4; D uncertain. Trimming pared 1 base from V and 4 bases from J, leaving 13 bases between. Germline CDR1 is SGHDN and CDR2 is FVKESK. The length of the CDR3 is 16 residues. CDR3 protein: CASSQGPDWINEKLFF. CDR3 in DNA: TGTGCCAGCAGCCAAGGCCCGGACTGGATTAATGAAAAACTGTTTTTT.

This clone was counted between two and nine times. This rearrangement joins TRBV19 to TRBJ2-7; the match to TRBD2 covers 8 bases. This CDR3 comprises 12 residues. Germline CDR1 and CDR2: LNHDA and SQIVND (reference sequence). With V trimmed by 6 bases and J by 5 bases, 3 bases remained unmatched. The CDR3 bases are TGTGCCAGTAGCCCGGGGGGGGACGAGCAGTACTTC. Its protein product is CASSPGGDEQYF.

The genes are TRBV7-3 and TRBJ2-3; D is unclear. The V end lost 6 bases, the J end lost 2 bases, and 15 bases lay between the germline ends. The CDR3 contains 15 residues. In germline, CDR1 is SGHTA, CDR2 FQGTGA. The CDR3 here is CASSLNVPITDTQYF. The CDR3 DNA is TGTGCCAGCAGTCTTAACGTGCCGATCACAGATACGCAGTATTTT.

CDR3 amino acids: CASSLQQANTEAFF. CDR3 in DNA: TGTGCCAGCAGTTTGCAACAGGCCAACACTGAAGCTTTCTTT. The rearrangement links TRBV28 to TRBJ1-1; perhaps TRBD1 as D (5 bases). V gave up 3 bases and J gave up 2 bases, with 10 bases separating them. Germline loops: CDR1 MDHEN, CDR2 SYDVKM. The CDR3 covers 14 residues.

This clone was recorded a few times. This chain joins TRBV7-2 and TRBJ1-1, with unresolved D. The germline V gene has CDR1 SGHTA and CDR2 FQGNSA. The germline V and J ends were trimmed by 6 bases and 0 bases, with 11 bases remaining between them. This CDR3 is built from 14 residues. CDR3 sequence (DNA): TGTGCCAGCAGTAGACACTCTATGAACACTGAAGCTTTCTTT. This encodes CASSRHSMNTEAFF.

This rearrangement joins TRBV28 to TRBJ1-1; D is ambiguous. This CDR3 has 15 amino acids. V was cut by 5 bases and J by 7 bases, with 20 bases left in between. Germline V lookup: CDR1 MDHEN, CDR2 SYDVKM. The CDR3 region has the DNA TGTGCCAGCAGTCCACCGTCCGCGGTTAGGTTTGAAGCTTTCTTT. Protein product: CASSPPSAVRFEAFF.

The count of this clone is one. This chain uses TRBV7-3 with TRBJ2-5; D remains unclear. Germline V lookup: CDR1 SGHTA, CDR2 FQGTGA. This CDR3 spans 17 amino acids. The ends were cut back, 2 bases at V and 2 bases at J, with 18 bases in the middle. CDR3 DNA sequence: TGTGCCAGCAGCTTAGTGGGTCCAGGAGCCGTTCAAGAGACCCAGTACTTC. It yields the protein CASSLVGPGAVQETQYF.

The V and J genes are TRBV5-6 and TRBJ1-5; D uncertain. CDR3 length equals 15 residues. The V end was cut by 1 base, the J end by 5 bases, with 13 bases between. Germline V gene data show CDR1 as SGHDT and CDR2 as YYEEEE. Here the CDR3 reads CASSLLGRADQPQHF. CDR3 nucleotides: TGTGCCAGCAGCTTGTTAGGAAGGGCCGATCAGCCCCAGCATTTT.

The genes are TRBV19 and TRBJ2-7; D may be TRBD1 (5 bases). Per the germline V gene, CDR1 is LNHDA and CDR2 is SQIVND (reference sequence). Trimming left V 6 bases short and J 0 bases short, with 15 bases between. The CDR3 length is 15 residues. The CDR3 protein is CASSTQAASSYEQYF. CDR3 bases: TGTGCCAGTAGCACACAGGCGGCGAGCTCCTACGAGCAGTACTTC. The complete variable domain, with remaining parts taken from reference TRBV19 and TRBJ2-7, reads DGGITQSPKYLFRKEGQNVTLSCEQNLNHDAMYWYRQDPGQGLRLIYYSQIVNDFQKGDIAEGYSVSREKKESFPLTVTSAQKNPTAFYLCASSTQAASSYEQYFGPGTRLTVT.

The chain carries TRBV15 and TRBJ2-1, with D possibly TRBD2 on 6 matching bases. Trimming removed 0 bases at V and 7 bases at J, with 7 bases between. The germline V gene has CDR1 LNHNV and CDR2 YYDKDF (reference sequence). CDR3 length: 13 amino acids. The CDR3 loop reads CATSREEGNEQFF. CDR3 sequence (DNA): TGTGCCACCAGCAGAGAGGAGGGGAATGAGCAGTTCTTC. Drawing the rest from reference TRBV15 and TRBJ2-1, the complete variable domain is DAMVIQNPRYQVTQFGKPVTLSCSQTLNHNVMYWYQQKSSQAPKLLFHYYDKDFNNEADTPDNFQSRRPNTSFCFLDIRSPGLGDTAMYLCATSREEGNEQFFGPGTRLTVL.

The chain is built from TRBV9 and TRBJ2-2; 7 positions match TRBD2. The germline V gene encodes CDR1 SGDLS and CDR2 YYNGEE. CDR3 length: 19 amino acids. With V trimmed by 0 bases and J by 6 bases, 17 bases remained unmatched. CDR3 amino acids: CASSVGLRSIPGRSGELFF. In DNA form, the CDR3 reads TGTGCCAGCAGCGTAGGTCTCAGGTCGATCCCCGGGAGGTCCGGGGAGCTGTTTTTT.

The chain's CDR3 is CASSLRQGPNQPQHF. CDR3 in DNA: TGCGCCAGCAGCCTCCGGCAGGGCCCAAATCAGCCCCAGCATTTT. The rearrangement joins TRBV5-1 to TRBJ1-5; D is possibly TRBD1 (5 bases). This CDR3 spans 15 amino acids. V gave up 4 bases and J gave up 4 bases, with 15 bases separating them. Germline V gives CDR1 SGHRS, CDR2 YFSETQ.

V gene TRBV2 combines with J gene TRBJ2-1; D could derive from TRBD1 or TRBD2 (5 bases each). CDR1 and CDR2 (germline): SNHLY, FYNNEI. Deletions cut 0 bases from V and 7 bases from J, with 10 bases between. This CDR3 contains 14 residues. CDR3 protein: CASSEALGGNEQFF. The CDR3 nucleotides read TGTGCCAGCAGTGAAGCGCTTGGGGGAAATGAGCAGTTCTTC.

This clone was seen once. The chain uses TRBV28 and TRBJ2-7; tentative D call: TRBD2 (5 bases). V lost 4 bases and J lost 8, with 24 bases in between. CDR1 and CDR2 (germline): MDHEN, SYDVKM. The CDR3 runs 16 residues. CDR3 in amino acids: CASSSRTPPYDLKQYF. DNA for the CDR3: TGTGCCAGCAGTTCGAGGACTCCTCCCTACGATTTGAAGCAGTACTTC.

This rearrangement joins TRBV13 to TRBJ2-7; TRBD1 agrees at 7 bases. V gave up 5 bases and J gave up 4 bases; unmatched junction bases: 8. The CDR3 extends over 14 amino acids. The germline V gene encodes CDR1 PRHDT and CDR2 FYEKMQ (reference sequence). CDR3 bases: TGTGCCAGCAGCCTCCGGGACAGCAGATACGAGCAGTACTTC. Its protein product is CASSLRDSRYEQYF.

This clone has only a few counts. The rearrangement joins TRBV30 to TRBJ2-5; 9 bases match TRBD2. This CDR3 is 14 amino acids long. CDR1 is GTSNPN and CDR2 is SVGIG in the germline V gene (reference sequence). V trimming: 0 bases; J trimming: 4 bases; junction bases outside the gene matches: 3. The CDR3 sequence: CAWSVGSGRETQYF. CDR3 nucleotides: TGTGCCTGGAGTGTAGGTAGCGGGAGAGAGACCCAGTACTTC.